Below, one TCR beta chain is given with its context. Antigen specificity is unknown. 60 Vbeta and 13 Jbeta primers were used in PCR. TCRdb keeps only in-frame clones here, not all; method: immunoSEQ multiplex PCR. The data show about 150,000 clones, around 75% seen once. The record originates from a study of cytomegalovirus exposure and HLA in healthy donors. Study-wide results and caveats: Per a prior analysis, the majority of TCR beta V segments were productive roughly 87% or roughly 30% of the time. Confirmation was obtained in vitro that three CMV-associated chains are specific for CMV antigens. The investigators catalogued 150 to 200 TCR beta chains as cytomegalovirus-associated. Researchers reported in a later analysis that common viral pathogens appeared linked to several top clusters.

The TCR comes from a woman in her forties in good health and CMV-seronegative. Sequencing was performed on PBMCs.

As DNA, the CDR3 is TGTGCCACCAGCAGAGTCGAACGGGTCCGGAGCGAGCAGTACTTC. Protein: CATSRVERVRSEQYF. The chain is built from TRBV15 and TRBJ2-5; D is unresolved. The end of the DNA is better explained by TRBJ2-7, so the J call may be wrong. Germline CDR1 LNHNV, CDR2 YYDKDF (reference sequence). CDR3 size: 15 residues.